The rows below give T cell receptor beta chains drawn from one sample of a study of cytotoxic CD8 clonotypes in ibrutinib-treated CLL. Here immunoSEQ multiplex PCR was the method, and the copy in TCRdb shows in-frame clones only, minus some. The table has about 160,000 clones, approximately 80% seen once; the top ten hold under 5.5%. Sequences were derived from PBMCs, sampled after 24 months of ibrutinib treatment. These receptors were collected from a human donor with chronic lymphocytic leukemia. CDR3s include the opening cysteine and the closing phenylalanine or tryptophan. The order of the fields is clone size, D gene, CDR3 length, J gene, V gene, CDR3 DNA, CDR3 protein. A D gene is named only where the DNA matches it firmly. Clone size, where shown, is once, few, many, or a class for clones that have expanded.

clone_size: -
d_call: -
cdr3_length: 16
j_call: TRBJ2-6
v_call: TRBV18
cdr3_nt: TGTGCCAGCTCACCACCGCCGAGCTCTGGGGCCAACGTCCTGACTTTC
cdr3_aa: CASSPPPSSGANVLTF

clone_size: once
d_call: -
cdr3_length: 14
j_call: TRBJ1-1
v_call: TRBV15
cdr3_nt: TGTGCCACCAAACTCACACAGGGGAACACTGAAGCTTTCTTT
cdr3_aa: CATKLTQGNTEAFF

clone_size: -
d_call: -
cdr3_length: 14
j_call: TRBJ1-3
v_call: TRBV19
cdr3_nt: TGTGCCAGTAGTTCTGGTCTCGGCGGAAACACCATATATTTT
cdr3_aa: CASSSGLGGNTIYF

clone_size: -
d_call: -
cdr3_length: 14
j_call: TRBJ1-1
v_call: TRBV19
cdr3_nt: TGTGCCAGTAGTATGGTTGGGGGATTGGCTGAAGCTTTCTTT
cdr3_aa: CASSMVGGLAEAFF

clone_size: few
d_call: -
cdr3_length: 13
j_call: TRBJ1-1
v_call: TRBV5-8
cdr3_nt: TGTGCCAGCAGCTTGTGGAAGAACACTGAAGCTTTCTTT
cdr3_aa: CASSLWKNTEAFF

clone_size: -
d_call: TRBD2
cdr3_length: 18
j_call: TRBJ2-5
v_call: TRBV11-2
cdr3_nt: TGTGCCAGCAGCTTAGTGGGACTAGCGGGAGTAGGCCAAGAGACCCAGTACTTC
cdr3_aa: CASSLVGLAGVGQETQYF

clone_size: -
d_call: TRBD2
cdr3_length: 13
j_call: TRBJ2-7
v_call: TRBV5-1
cdr3_nt: TGCGCCAGCAAACTAGCGGGGGGAGCCGAGCAGTACTTC
cdr3_aa: CASKLAGGAEQYF

clone_size: few
d_call: -
cdr3_length: 13
j_call: TRBJ1-5
v_call: TRBV30
cdr3_nt: TGTGCCTGGAGTGTACAGGCCTCTCAGCCCCAGCATTTT
cdr3_aa: CAWSVQASQPQHF

clone_size: -
d_call: -
cdr3_length: 16
j_call: TRBJ2-1
v_call: TRBV25-1
cdr3_nt: TGTGCCAGCAGGAAAGGGCTGGGGAGCTCCTACAATGAGCAGTTCTTC
cdr3_aa: CASRKGLGSSYNEQFF

clone_size: -
d_call: -
cdr3_length: 16
j_call: TRBJ2-1
v_call: TRBV6-6
cdr3_nt: TGTGCCAGCAACCGCGAGCCTCGGATAGCTTACAATGAGCAGTTCTTC
cdr3_aa: CASNREPRIAYNEQFF

clone_size: -
d_call: -
cdr3_length: 13
j_call: TRBJ2-3
v_call: TRBV7-2
cdr3_nt: TGTGCCAGCAGCCGCCTCGGTGTTGATACGCAGTATTTT
cdr3_aa: CASSRLGVDTQYF

clone_size: -
d_call: TRBD2
cdr3_length: 14
j_call: TRBJ2-7
v_call: TRBV11-2
cdr3_nt: TGTGCCAGCAGCCTTAGGGACTATTCCTACGAGCAGTACTTC
cdr3_aa: CASSLRDYSYEQYF

clone_size: -
d_call: TRBD2
cdr3_length: 18
j_call: TRBJ2-2
v_call: TRBV11-2
cdr3_nt: TGTGCCAGCAGGAGACTAGCGGGGGGAAGAGCGAACACCGGGGAGCTGTTTTTT
cdr3_aa: CASRRLAGGRANTGELFF

clone_size: -
d_call: -
cdr3_length: 13
j_call: TRBJ2-7
v_call: TRBV15
cdr3_nt: TGTGCCACCAGCAGAGATCCAGGGAGCGAGCAGTACTTC
cdr3_aa: CATSRDPGSEQYF